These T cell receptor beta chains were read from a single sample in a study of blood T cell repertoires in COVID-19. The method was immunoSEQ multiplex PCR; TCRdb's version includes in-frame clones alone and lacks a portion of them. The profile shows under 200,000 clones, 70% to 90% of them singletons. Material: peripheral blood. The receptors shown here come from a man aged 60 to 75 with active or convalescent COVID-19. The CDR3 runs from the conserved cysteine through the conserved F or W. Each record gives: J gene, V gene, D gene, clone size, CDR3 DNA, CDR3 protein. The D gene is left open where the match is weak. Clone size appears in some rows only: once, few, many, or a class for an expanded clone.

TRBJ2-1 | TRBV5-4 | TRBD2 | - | TGTGCCAGCAGCGGGGGGGGACTAGCGGGTTACAATGAGCAGTTCTTC | CASSGGGLAGYNEQFF
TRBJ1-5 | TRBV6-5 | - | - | TGTGCCAGCAAAGAAGGGGGAGGGGGCAATCAGCCCCAGCATTTT | CASKEGGGGNQPQHF
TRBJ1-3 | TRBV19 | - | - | TGTGCCAGTAGTTTTGGGGGGTCCGGAAACACCATATATTTT | CASSFGGSGNTIYF
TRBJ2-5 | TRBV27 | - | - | TGTGCCAGCAGATCCCTCGGAGCTGAAGAGACCCAGTACTTC | CASRSLGAEETQYF
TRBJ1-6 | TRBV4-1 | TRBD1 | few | TGCGCCAGCAGCCAAGAGGAGACAGGGGGGTCACCCCTCCACTTT | CASSQEETGGSPLHF
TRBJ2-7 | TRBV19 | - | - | TGTGCCAGTACGGGGGGCGACGAGCAGTACTTC | CASTGGDEQYF
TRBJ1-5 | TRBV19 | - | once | TGTGCCAGTAACCTCCAGGAAAATAGCAATCAGCCCCAGCATTTT | CASNLQENSNQPQHF
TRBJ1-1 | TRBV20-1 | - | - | TGCAGTGCAGAGAAATCCACTGAAGCTTTCTTT | CSAEKSTEAFF
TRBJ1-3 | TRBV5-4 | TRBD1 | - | TGTGCCAGCAGCTGGACCGGGACAGGAGGAAACACCATATATTTT | CASSWTGTGGNTIYF
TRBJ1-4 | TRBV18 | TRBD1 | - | TGTGCCAGCTCACCCGGACAGGGGGGTAATGAAAAACTGTTTTTT | CASSPGQGGNEKLFF
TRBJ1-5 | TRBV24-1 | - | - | TGTGCCACCAGTGATGGACAGACGAATCAGCCCCAGCATTTT | CATSDGQTNQPQHF
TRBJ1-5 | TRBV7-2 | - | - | TGTGCCAGCAGCCCAAACAGGGTTGGGCCTACGAGCAATCAGCCCCAGCATTTT | CASSPNRVGPTSNQPQHF
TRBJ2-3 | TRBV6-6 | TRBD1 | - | TGTGCCAGCAGCCGATCCCGGACAGGGGAGGCAGATACGCAGTATTTT | CASSRSRTGEADTQYF
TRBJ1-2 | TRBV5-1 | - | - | TGCGCCAGCAGCGCGGGACTCCGCTATGGCTACACCTTC | CASSAGLRYGYTF
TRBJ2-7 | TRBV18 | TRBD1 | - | TGTGCCAGCTCAAAGAACAGGGGGCGGAATCCCCACGAGCAGTACTTC | CASSKNRGRNPHEQYF
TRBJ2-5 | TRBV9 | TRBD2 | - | TGTGCCAGCAGCGTAGCCCCGACTAGCGGGGGGGCCCAAGAGACCCAGTACTTC | CASSVAPTSGGAQETQYF
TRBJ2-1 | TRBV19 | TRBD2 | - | TGTGCCAGCCACTCGGTTCTAGCGGGGGGGCGAAATGAGCAGTTCTTC | CASHSVLAGGRNEQFF
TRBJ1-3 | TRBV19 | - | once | TGTGCCAGTAGTTGGGCCGACAGGCCGGGAAACACCATATATTTT | CASSWADRPGNTIYF
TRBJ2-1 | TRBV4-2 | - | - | TGTGCCAGCAGCCCCAGGGGCACCTACAATGAGCAGTTCTTC | CASSPRGTYNEQFF
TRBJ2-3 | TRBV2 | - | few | TGTGCCAGCAGTGAAGTCTCAGATACGCAGTATTTT | CASSEVSDTQYF
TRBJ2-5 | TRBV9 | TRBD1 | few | TGTGCCAGCAGCACCGGGACAGGGGGGGCAGAGACCCAGTACTTC | CASSTGTGGAETQYF
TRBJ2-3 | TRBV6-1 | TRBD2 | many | TGTGCCAGCAGTGATTTAGCGGGGGGCCCCACAGATACGCAGTATTTT | CASSDLAGGPTDTQYF
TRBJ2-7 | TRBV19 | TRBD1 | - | TGTGCCAGTAGTGGACAGGGGGCCCACGAGCAGTACTTC | CASSGQGAHEQYF
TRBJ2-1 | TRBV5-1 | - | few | TGCGCCAGCAGCCCACAGGGATCCTACAATGAGCAGTTCTTC | CASSPQGSYNEQFF
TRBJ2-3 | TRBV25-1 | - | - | TGTGCCAGCAGTGCCGCGAGAGCGGAGACAGGGAGGACAGATACGCAGTATTTT | CASSAARAETGRTDTQYF
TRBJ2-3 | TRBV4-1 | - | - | TGCGCCAGCAGCTACCTCCGAGGAGACTTCTCTAGCACAGATACGCAGTATTTT | CASSYLRGDFSSTDTQYF
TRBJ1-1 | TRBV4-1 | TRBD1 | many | TGCGCCAGCAGCCGGACAGGGAATGAAGCTTTCTTT | CASSRTGNEAFF
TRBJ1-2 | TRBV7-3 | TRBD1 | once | TGTGCCAGCAGCTTCAACAGGGGGAGAGGTGATGGCTACACCTTC | CASSFNRGRGDGYTF
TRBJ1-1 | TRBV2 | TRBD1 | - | TGTGCCAGCACCCACCAGACAGGGCTCACTGAAGCTTTCTTT | CASTHQTGLTEAFF
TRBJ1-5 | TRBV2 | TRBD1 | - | TGTGCCAGCAGCGCTAAGACAGGGGACCAGCCCCAGCATTTT | CASSAKTGDQPQHF
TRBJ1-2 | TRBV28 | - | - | TGTGCCAGCAGGCCCGCAGGGAACGCCCTGGGCTACACCTTC | CASRPAGNALGYTF
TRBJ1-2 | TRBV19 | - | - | TGTGCCAGTAGTACCCTCGGAGGCGGCTACACCTTC | CASSTLGGGYTF
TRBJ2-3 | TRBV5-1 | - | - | TGCGCCAGCAGCTTTTATCCCGTACCACTATCAACTACTAGCACAGATACGCAGTATTTT | CASSFYPVPLSTTSTDTQYF
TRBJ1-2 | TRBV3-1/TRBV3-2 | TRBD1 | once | TGTGCCAGCAGCAGATGGACAGGGGGCGCTTCAGATGGCTACACCTTC | CASSRWTGGASDGYTF
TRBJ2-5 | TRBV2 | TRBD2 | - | TGTGCCAGCAGTGAATGGCGGGGGGAGACCCAGTACTTC | CASSEWRGETQYF
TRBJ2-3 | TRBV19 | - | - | TGTGCCAGCCGACGGGACATCCTCACAGATACGCAGTATTTT | CASRRDILTDTQYF
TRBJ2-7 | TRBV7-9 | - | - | TGTGCCAGCAGCTTAGAGCAGGGGAGCTACGAGCAGTACTTC | CASSLEQGSYEQYF
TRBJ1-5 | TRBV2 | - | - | TGTGCCAGCCAGCTCGACACAAATGGCAATCAGCCCCAGCATTTT | CASQLDTNGNQPQHF
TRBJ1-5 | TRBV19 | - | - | TGTGCCAGTAGTATCGAGCCTATGGGGCCCAATCAGCCCCAGCATTTT | CASSIEPMGPNQPQHF
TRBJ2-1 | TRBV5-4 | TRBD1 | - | TGTGCCAGCAGCTTTCTACAGGGGGCGGTCAATGAGCAGTTCTTC | CASSFLQGAVNEQFF
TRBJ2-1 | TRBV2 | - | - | TGTGCCAGCAGTGATCGCCAGGGCTACAATGAGCAGTTCTTC | CASSDRQGYNEQFF
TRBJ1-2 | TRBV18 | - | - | TGTGCCAGCTCACCACAGGGGAACTATGGCTACACCTTC | CASSPQGNYGYTF
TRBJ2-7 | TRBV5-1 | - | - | TGCGCCAGCAGCGTGGGGGCCACGTCCTACGAGCAGTACTTC | CASSVGATSYEQYF
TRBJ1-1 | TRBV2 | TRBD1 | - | TGTGCCAGCAGCGAAAGGACAGGGGGCGGAGAAGCTTTCTTT | CASSERTGGGEAFF
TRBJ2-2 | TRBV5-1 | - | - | TGCGCCAGCAGCTTGACAACCCCCGGGGAGCTGTTTTTT | CASSLTTPGELFF
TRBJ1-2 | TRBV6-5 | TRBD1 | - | TGTGCCAGCAGTTCCCACAGACAGGGTGGCTACACCTTC | CASSSHRQGGYTF
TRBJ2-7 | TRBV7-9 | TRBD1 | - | TGTGCCAGCAGCCCGACAGGGGGGACACCCGAGCAGTACTTC | CASSPTGGTPEQYF
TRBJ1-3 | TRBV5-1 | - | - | TGCGCCAGCAGATCAGGGCCTTCTGGAAACACCATATATTTT | CASRSGPSGNTIYF
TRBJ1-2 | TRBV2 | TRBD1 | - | TGTGCCAGCAGTATCCCGGGACAGGGCTTGGGTGGCTACACCTTC | CASSIPGQGLGGYTF
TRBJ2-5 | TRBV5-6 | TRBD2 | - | TGTGCCAGCAGCCAAGGACTAGCGGGGGGACGATTGGCGACCCAGTACTTC | CASSQGLAGGRLATQYF
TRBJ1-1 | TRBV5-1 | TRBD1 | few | TGCGCCAGCAGCTCCGGGACAGACAAGAACACTGAAGCTTTCTTT | CASSSGTDKNTEAFF
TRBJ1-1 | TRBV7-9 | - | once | TGTGCCAGCAGCTTAGCCCCCAACGGAGGGTTGTTGAGCACTGAAGCTTTCTTT | CASSLAPNGGLLSTEAFF